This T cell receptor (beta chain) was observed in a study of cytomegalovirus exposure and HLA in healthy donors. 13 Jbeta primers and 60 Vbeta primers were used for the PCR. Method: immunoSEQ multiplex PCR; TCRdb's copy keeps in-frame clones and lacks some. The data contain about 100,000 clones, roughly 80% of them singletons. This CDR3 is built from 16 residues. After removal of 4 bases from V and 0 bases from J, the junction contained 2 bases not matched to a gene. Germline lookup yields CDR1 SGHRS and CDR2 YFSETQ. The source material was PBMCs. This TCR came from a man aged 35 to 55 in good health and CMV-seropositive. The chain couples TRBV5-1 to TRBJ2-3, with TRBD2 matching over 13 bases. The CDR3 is CASSGGLAGSTDTQYF. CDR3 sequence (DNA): TGCGCCAGCAGCGGGGGACTAGCGGGGAGCACAGATACGCAGTATTTT.